These T cell receptor beta chains were read from a single sample in a study of T cells in Graves' hyperthyroidism and ophthalmopathy. MiXCR was run by TCRdb on the multiplex PCR reads, yielding one entry per CDR3 protein. The table includes approximately 400,000 distinct CDR3 sequences, about 16% detected once. The sample taken for sequencing was blood. These receptors originate from a woman in her 30s with Graves' hyperthyroidism. The CDR3 runs from the conserved cysteine through the conserved F or W. Each record gives: D gene, V gene, CDR3 protein. D genes are given only for firm matches.

TRBD1 TRBV11-2 CASSTRDRLSTNEKLFF
. TRBV18 CASSPPGRRATGANVLTF
. TRBV19 CASSSFSYNEQFF
. TRBV28 CASSPPDRMNTEAFF
. TRBV5-1 CASSLGVPPYEQYF
. TRBV19 CASISGVNPNEQFF
TRBD1 TRBV2 CASSWDRASYEQYF
TRBD1 TRBV27 CASRMDRGDTEAFF
. TRBV20-1 CSASPELVTEAFF
. TRBV10-1 CASSSTGPGGLTDTQYF
. TRBV3-1 CAGSQVWRGQYF
TRBD1 TRBV11-2 CASSPGQAPSTQHF
. TRBV12-3/TRBV12-4 CASTPARRRLTGANVLTF
TRBD1 TRBV7-2 CASSGQGLQETQYF
. TRBV20-1 CSAREGGYYGYTF
TRBD1 TRBV7-8 CASTPNRGQTQYF
. TRBV19 CASTLRSDSSYGYTF
. TRBV28 CASSAASERGDTQYF
TRBD2 TRBV5-6 CASTSGSSGSIYF
. TRBV3-1 CASSQQAGSSYEQYF
. TRBV4-1 CASSQDLNSPLHF
TRBD2 TRBV20-1 CSARASGGPGELFF
TRBD1 TRBV5-1 CASSPQTGGPSKANYGYTF
TRBD1 TRBV5-1 CASSPPRDRVYEQYF
TRBD1 TRBV7-9 CASSATGGRNQPQHF